Below are 15 T cell receptor beta chains sequenced from a single sample in a study of cytomegalovirus exposure and HLA in healthy donors. Primers for the PCR totalled 60 Vbeta and 13 Jbeta. The protocol was immunoSEQ multiplex PCR, while the TCRdb copy is restricted to in-frame clones and leaves out a portion. The table includes roughly 100,000 clones, 69% detected once. Sequences were obtained from PBMCs. The receptors originated from a man younger than 45 in good health and CMV-seronegative.

Only one count was recorded for this clone. The rearrangement uses TRBV4-1 and TRBJ1-4; weak D call: TRBD1 (6 bases). The germline V and J ends were trimmed by 4 bases and 5 bases, with 14 bases remaining between them. Looked up from germline, CDR1 is MGHRA and CDR2 is YSYEKL. CDR3 size: 15 residues. The CDR3 coding sequence is TGCGCCAGCAGCCTCCCACAGGGAAGAAATGAAAAACTGTTTTTT. It translates to CASSLPQGRNEKLFF.

The V gene is TRBV30, the J gene TRBJ2-7; 14 bases line up with TRBD2. CDR3 length: 14 amino acids. J lost 5 bases, V lost 4 bases, and 4 bases had no gene match. Germline V lookup: CDR1 GTSNPN, CDR2 SVGIG (reference sequence). The CDR3 here is CAWTKGLAGDEQYF. In DNA, the CDR3 is TGTGCCTGGACTAAGGGACTAGCGGGAGACGAGCAGTACTTC.

The V gene is TRBV6-6, the J gene TRBJ2-7; weak D call: TRBD1 (7 bases). V lost 7 bases and J lost 1, with 17 bases in between. The CDR3 length is 15 residues. CDR1 and CDR2 from the germline V gene are MNHNY and SVGAGI (reference sequence). Here the CDR3 DNA reads TGTGCCAGCATCTGGGCAGGGGGGTCGTCCTACGAGCAGTACTTC. This sequence encodes CASIWAGGSSYEQYF.

The chain uses TRBV7-2 and TRBJ1-2; 7 bases match TRBD1. Germline V gives CDR1 SGHTA, CDR2 FQGNSA. With 5 bases clipped from V and 5 bases from J, the junction kept 11 bases outside the gene matches. CDR3 length equals 15 residues. This CDR3 reads CASSPRTGLSYGYTF. CDR3 sequence (DNA): TGTGCCAGCAGCCCCCGGACAGGACTTTCTTATGGCTACACCTTC.

This clone was found a few times. V is TRBV9 and J is TRBJ2-1; 9 bases map to TRBD2. V was pared by 1 base and J by 2 bases, with 1 base of the junction left unmatched. Germline lookup yields CDR1 SGDLS and CDR2 YYNGEE. This CDR3 is 15 amino acids long. CDR3 sequence (DNA): TGTGCCAGCAGCGTACGACTAGCGGCCTACAATGAGCAGTTCTTC. This gives the protein CASSVRLAAYNEQFF. Using reference TRBV9 and TRBJ2-1 for the parts outside the CDR3, the full variable domain is DSGVTQTPKHLITATGQRVTLRCSPRSGDLSVYWYQQSLDQGLQFLIQYYNGEERAKGNILERFSAQQFPDLHSELNLSSLELGDSALYFCASSVRLAAYNEQFFGPGTRLTVL.

This rearrangement joins TRBV11-3 to TRBJ2-5; D is perhaps TRBD2 (6 bases). Per the germline V gene, CDR1 is SGHNT and CDR2 is YENEEA. Trimming pared 0 bases from V and 3 bases from J, leaving 14 bases between. The CDR3 spans 16 residues. The CDR3, as DNA: TGTGCCAGCAGCTTAGAGCCCGGGAGTGGGGAAGAGACCCAGTACTTC. Amino acid sequence: CASSLEPGSGEETQYF.

This clone was counted only a few times. V gene TRBV28 combines with J gene TRBJ2-3; 12 bases match TRBD1. Germline CDR1 reads MDHEN; CDR2 reads SYDVKM. This CDR3 has 15 residues. Trimming cost V 2 bases and J 5 bases; bases outside gene matches: 2. The CDR3 is CASSLGTGGRDTQYF. CDR3 nucleotides: TGTGCCAGCAGTTTAGGGACAGGGGGCAGAGATACGCAGTATTTT.

V usage is TRBV18 and J usage is TRBJ2-1; TRBD1 matches at 9 bases. The V gene end was trimmed by 5 bases and the J gene end by 8 bases; junction bases not matched to a gene: 10. Germline assignment: CDR1 KGHSH and CDR2 LQKENI. The length of the CDR3 is 15 residues. CDR3 protein: CASSTTRDRDHEQFF. The CDR3 DNA reads TGTGCCAGCTCAACGACCCGGGACAGGGATCATGAGCAGTTCTTC.

The chain uses TRBV18 and TRBJ2-2; 9 positions agree with TRBD1. V was pared by 1 base and J by 7 bases, with 7 bases of the junction left unmatched. The CDR3 runs to 16 residues. Germline V lookup: CDR1 KGHSH, CDR2 LQKENI. CDR3 residues: CASSPQSGQGYGELFF. The CDR3 DNA is TGTGCCAGCTCACCACAGTCCGGACAGGGGTACGGGGAGCTGTTTTTT.

This clone occurred a few times. This chain links TRBV30 with TRBJ2-1, with a weak D call TRBD2 (6 bases). Germline V CDR1 and CDR2: GTSNPN, SVGIG (reference sequence). The CDR3 is 14 amino acids. With 2 bases removed from V and 3 bases from J, the gap between germline ends came to 11 bases. Here the CDR3 DNA reads TGTGCCTGGAGTCCCCTAGCGCTCTACAATGAGCAGTTCTTC. Its protein product is CAWSPLALYNEQFF.

The chain employs TRBV28 and TRBJ2-1, with TRBD2 identical over 9 bases. This CDR3 region has 15 residues. J gave up 5 bases and V 6 bases, and 8 bases lay outside the gene matches. Germline V lookup: CDR1 MDHEN, CDR2 SYDVKM. In DNA form, the CDR3 reads TGTGCCAGCAGGGGGGGCGGGAGGGCCCACAATGAGCAGTTCTTC. It encodes CASRGGGRAHNEQFF.

This clone was recorded only once. The chain is built from TRBV5-5 and TRBJ2-2; D is perhaps TRBD1 (6 bases). The V end was cut by 3 bases, the J end by 5 bases, with 17 bases between. This CDR3 has 16 amino acids. Germline V gene sequence: CDR1 SGHKS, CDR2 YYEKEE (reference sequence). This CDR3 is CASSYRSGVLTGELFF. For the CDR3, the DNA is TGTGCCAGCAGCTATCGGTCAGGGGTGCTAACCGGGGAGCTGTTTTTT.

This chain connects TRBV6-4 to TRBJ1-1, with 11 bases aligning to TRBD1. The junction had 0 bases not matched to a gene; V was cut back by 2 bases and J by 1 base. Germline CDR1 and CDR2: MRHNA and SNTAGT. The CDR3 runs to 15 residues. CDR3: CASSDGTGGNTEAFF. The CDR3 DNA reads TGTGCCAGCAGTGACGGGACAGGGGGGAACACTGAAGCTTTCTTT.

This chain links TRBV6-6 with TRBJ1-2; D possibly corresponds to TRBD1 (6 bases). Germline assignment: CDR1 MNHNY and CDR2 SVGAGI (reference sequence). Trimming took off 6 bases at V and 2 bases at J, with 10 bases between the two ends. The CDR3 extends over 13 amino acids. Here the CDR3 DNA reads TGTGCCAGCAGCCCAGGACAGAACTATGGCTACACCTTC. Translation gives CASSPGQNYGYTF.

The chain couples TRBV29-1 to TRBJ2-1, with 9 bases aligning to TRBD1. The length of the CDR3 is 13 residues. Germline-derived CDR1 and CDR2 are SQVTM and ANQGSEA. The CDR3 spells CSGGDRALNEQFF. CDR3 bases: TGCAGTGGGGGGGACAGGGCTCTCAATGAGCAGTTCTTC.